These 18 T cell receptor beta chains share one sample of origin, sequenced in a study of regulatory T cells in long-lasting Graves disease. Relying on iRepertoire HTBI primers and Arm-PCR of CDR3 regions, the team built TCR beta libraries. From the multiplex PCR reads, TCRdb called clonotypes with MiXCR, one entry per CDR3 protein. The sample shows 390,000 or so distinct CDR3 sequences, roughly 25% of them seen only once. Described time point: persistent/refractory GD, antithyroid drugs over 5 years with positive TRAb. After RNA was extracted from PBMCs, the TCR library was made from it. The sequencing here drew on peripheral blood mononuclear cells (PBMCs), taken when the disease was refractory, from a patient treated with antithyroid drugs. These receptors were collected from a woman in her thirties or forties with Graves disease.

The sample holds a few counts of this clonotype. The V call is TRBV7-2, the J call TRBJ1-6; no firm D call. With 4 bases removed from V and 9 bases from J, the gap between germline ends came to 10 bases. The germline CDR1 and CDR2 sequences are SGHTA and FQGNSA. The length of the CDR3 is 13 residues. As DNA, the CDR3 is TGTGCCAGCAGCTCACGAACTCTTTCACCCCTCCACTTT. Translated, it gives CASSSRTLSPLHF.

V usage is TRBV7-2 and J usage is TRBJ2-7; tentatively, D is TRBD1 (5 bases). V was shortened by 5 bases and J by 2 bases, with 13 bases between the two germline ends. Germline V CDR1 and CDR2: SGHTA, FQGNSA. The CDR3 contains 14 residues. Written as DNA, the CDR3 is TGTGCCAGCAGCCCGCACAGGTTCACCTACGAGCAGTACTTC. Amino acids: CASSPHRFTYEQYF.

The sample holds a few counts of this clonotype. The chain combines TRBV5-1 with TRBJ1-1; 8 bases agree with TRBD1. V lost 8 bases and J lost 4; bases outside the gene matches: 10. The CDR3 spans 14 residues. Per the germline V gene, CDR1 is SGHRS and CDR2 is YFSETQ. CDR3 protein: CASSGGRGGTEAFF. DNA of the CDR3: TGCGCCAGTTCAGGGGGCCGGGGCGGCACTGAAGCTTTCTTT.

This clonotype was picked up a small number of times. The chain joins TRBV28 to TRBJ2-1, with 7 nucleotides matching TRBD1. Germline assignment: CDR1 MDHEN and CDR2 SYDVKM. The CDR3 extends over 16 amino acids. V shed 3 bases, J shed 0 bases, and the junction held 5 bases outside the gene matches. CDR3: CASSFRGGSSYNEQFF. Here the CDR3 DNA reads TGTGCCAGCAGTTTTCGAGGGGGCAGCTCCTACAATGAGCAGTTCTTC. The full variable domain, its missing parts supplied by reference TRBV28 and TRBJ2-1, is DVKVTQSSRYLVKRTGEKVFLECVQDMDHENMFWYRQDPGLGLRLIYFSYDVKMKEKGDIPEGYSVSREKKERFSLILESASTNQTSMYLCASSFRGGSSYNEQFFGPGTRLTVL.

This clonotype was recorded many times. The rearrangement joins TRBV5-4 to TRBJ2-2; 11 bases align to TRBD2. Germline trimming cut 4 bases from V and 6 bases from J; bases unmatched to any gene: 5. This CDR3 has 15 amino acids. Per the germline V gene, CDR1 is SGHNT and CDR2 is YYREEE (reference sequence). This CDR3 is CASSLGTSGPGELFF. The CDR3, as DNA: TGTGCCAGCAGCCTAGGGACTAGCGGACCCGGGGAGCTGTTTTTT.

V gene TRBV12-3 or TRBV12-4 combines with J gene TRBJ2-1; TRBD2 matches at 11 bases. J lost 9 bases, V lost 6 bases, and 7 bases had no gene match. The CDR3 extends over 14 amino acids. The CDR3 DNA is TGTGCCAGCAGAGATAGCGGGAGGGCGGGTGAGCAGTTCTTC. Protein: CASRDSGRAGEQFF.

This clonotype was seen only a few times. CDR3 sequence: CSARDRGLTYEQYF. The CDR3 DNA sequence: TGCAGTGCTAGAGACAGGGGGTTAACCTACGAGCAGTACTTC. V usage is TRBV20-1 and J usage is TRBJ2-7; 7 bases align to TRBD1. J lost 2 bases, V lost 0 bases, and 4 bases had no gene match. Germline V gene data show CDR1 as DFQATT and CDR2 as SNEGSKA (reference sequence). The CDR3 extends over 14 amino acids.

V usage is TRBV5-1 and J usage is TRBJ2-7; TRBD1 aligns across 9 bases. The CDR3 contains 13 residues. CDR1 is SGHRS, CDR2 YFSETQ, per germline. Unmatched junction bases numbered 4, after V lost 7 bases and J lost 2 bases. Written as DNA, the CDR3 is TGCGCCAGCCGGGACAGGGACCCCTACGAGCAGTACTTC. Translation gives CASRDRDPYEQYF. Complete variable domain (other parts from reference TRBV5-1 and TRBJ2-7): KAGVTQTPRYLIKTRGQQVTLSCSPISGHRSVSWYQQTPGQGLQFLFEYFSETQRNKGNFPGRFSGRQFSNSRSEMNVSTLELGDSALYLCASRDRDPYEQYFGPGTRLTVT.

This chain connects TRBV28 to TRBJ1-2, with D tentatively TRBD1 (6 bases). Germline assignment: CDR1 MDHEN and CDR2 SYDVKM. V was cut by 1 base and J by 2 bases, with 8 bases left in between. This CDR3 spans 14 amino acids. Written as DNA, the CDR3 is TGTGCCAGCAGTTTATATCAGGGGAACTATGGCTACACCTTC. Its protein is CASSLYQGNYGYTF.

This clonotype has ten or more counts. The chain has TRBV15 and TRBJ1-4, with unresolved D. V lost 2 bases, J lost 2 bases, and 6 bases lay in between. The CDR3 is 14 amino acids. Germline CDR1 reads LNHNV; CDR2 reads YYDKDF (reference sequence). CDR3 in DNA: TGTGCCACCAGCAGACCCCTGACTAATGAAAAACTGTTTTTT. Amino acid sequence: CATSRPLTNEKLFF.

This clonotype was seen only a few times. The rearrangement links TRBV29-1 to TRBJ2-7; 11 bases align to TRBD1. The germline CDR1 and CDR2 sequences are SQVTM and ANQGSEA. The CDR3 extends over 15 amino acids. After removal of 4 bases from V and 3 bases from J, the junction contained 8 bases not matched to a gene. CDR3 amino acids: CSVAGTGGVDYEQYF. The CDR3, as DNA: TGCAGCGTTGCCGGGACAGGGGGGGTGGACTACGAGCAGTACTTC.

This clonotype was counted at least ten times. This chain connects TRBV12-3 or TRBV12-4 to TRBJ2-7; a weak D match, TRBD1 (6 bases). The CDR3 extends over 14 amino acids. The V end was cut by 1 base, the J end by 7 bases, with 14 bases between. CDR3: CASSLGDNRWEQYF. For the CDR3, the DNA is TGTGCCAGCAGTTTAGGGGACAACCGGTGGGAGCAGTACTTC.

This clonotype was recorded a few times. The chain recombines TRBV5-1 with TRBJ1-2, with D possibly TRBD1 on 5 matching bases. The CDR3 is 13 residues long. With 1 base removed from V and 6 bases from J, the gap between germline ends came to 10 bases. Per germline, CDR1 SGHRS and CDR2 YFSETQ. The CDR3 reads CASSLRTGDGYTF. In nucleotides, the CDR3 is TGCGCCAGCAGCTTGAGGACGGGGGATGGCTACACCTTC.

This clonotype was found once. The V and J genes are TRBV6-1 and TRBJ1-3; D not resolved. Germline-derived CDR1 and CDR2 are MNHNS and SASEGT. CDR3 length: 13 amino acids. V lost 6 bases, J lost 5 bases, and 11 bases lay in between. CDR3 sequence: CASRSEPRNTIYF. The CDR3 coding sequence is TGTGCCAGCAGATCGGAGCCGAGAAACACCATATATTTT.

This clonotype was recorded a few times. The chain has TRBV28 and TRBJ2-5, with D tentatively TRBD2 (6 bases). The germline V gene has CDR1 MDHEN and CDR2 SYDVKM. This CDR3 spans 16 amino acids. The V and J ends lost 3 bases and 4 bases respectively, with 18 bases between them. The CDR3 DNA follows: TGTGCCAGCAGTTTCTCCGGGAGAGGAATAGTAGAGACCCAGTACTTC. Amino acid sequence: CASSFSGRGIVETQYF.

This clonotype was found many times. This chain joins TRBV2 and TRBJ1-4; D is ambiguous. Germline V gene sequence: CDR1 SNHLY, CDR2 FYNNEI. V was clipped by 4 bases and J by 2 bases, with 14 bases between them. The CDR3 is 16 amino acids. As DNA, the CDR3 is TGTGCCAGCAGTGCCCCTGTTTTCGGTACTAATGAAAAACTGTTTTTT. Translating it yields CASSAPVFGTNEKLFF.

This clonotype turned up a few times. The chain combines TRBV2 with TRBJ2-7; 10 bases fit TRBD1. CDR1 is SNHLY and CDR2 is FYNNEI in the germline V gene. There are 14 residues in the CDR3. The V gene end was trimmed by 6 bases and the J gene end by 3 bases; junction bases not matched to a gene: 5. CDR3 bases: TGTGCCAGCAGCCGGGACAGGGGTAACTACGAGCAGTACTTC. The encoded protein is CASSRDRGNYEQYF.

This sequence joins TRBV6-5 and TRBJ2-2, with D unresolved. Trimming stripped 2 bases from V and 3 bases from J, with 16 bases between. Germline lookup yields CDR1 MNHEY and CDR2 SVGAGI. The CDR3 totals 17 residues. DNA of the CDR3: TGTGCCAGCAGTTACGGACCAGGCGTTCCGGACACCGGGGAGCTGTTTTTT. Translation: CASSYGPGVPDTGELFF.